Detailed here is one TCR beta chain. The source of the sample is a study of blood T cell repertoires in COVID-19. CDR3 length: 13 residues. The V end lost 6 bases, the J end lost 1 base, and 9 bases lay between the germline ends. CDR1 MNHEY and CDR2 SVGAGI come from the germline V gene. Libraries were prepared by immunoSEQ multiplex PCR; TCRdb keeps only in-frame clonotypes and omits some of them. In the table there are 35,000 to 50,000 clones, about 90% of which are singletons. The TCR sequence derives from a young woman in a cohort sampled during active COVID-19. The sequencing input was peripheral blood. The V gene is TRBV6-5, the J gene TRBJ1-1; D call uncertain. This CDR3 reads CASRPHKNTEAFF. CDR3 in DNA: TGTGCCAGCAGGCCTCACAAGAACACTGAAGCTTTCTTT.